This TCR beta chain was identified in a study of cytomegalovirus exposure and HLA in healthy donors. Study conclusions and caveats: On later analysis, the bulk of CMV-associated TCR beta chains appeared to be HLA-restricted.

Looked up from germline, CDR1 is SGHTA and CDR2 is FQGNSA. The CDR3 is 15 residues long. V gave up 5 bases and J gave up 4 bases; unmatched junction bases: 7. Primers: 60 Vbeta forward and 13 Jbeta reverse. The repertoire was sequenced with immunoSEQ multiplex PCR; TCRdb's copy has only in-frame clones and lacks some. The repertoire includes over 150,000 clones, approximately 78% of them detected once, and 6.5% sits in the top ten. A note on this clone: What it binds is not known.

The chain recombines TRBV7-2 with TRBJ2-1, with 8 bases lining up with TRBD2. Sequenced input: PBMCs. This sequence was found in a woman between 45 and 60 years old in good health and CMV-seropositive. The CDR3, as DNA: TGTGCCAGCAGCCCCGGGGGGACTAGTTACAATGAGCAGTTCTTC. This translates into CASSPGGTSYNEQFF.